The 24 T cell receptor beta chains in this list originate from one sample, sequenced in a study of blood T cell repertoires in COVID-19. Produced via immunoSEQ multiplex PCR; TCRdb's table is partial and in-frame only. This table holds fewer than 300,000 clones, approximately 84% found once. The sequenced sample was peripheral blood. Source of these receptors: a person aged 65 to 85 with COVID-19, enrolled during active disease.

The V and J genes are TRBV7-8 and TRBJ1-4, with a possible D match to TRBD1 (6 bases). The CDR3 runs to 14 residues. Germline values: CDR1 SGHVS, CDR2 FQNEAQ. Trimming took 1 base from V and 4 from J, leaving 7 bases between them. CDR3 amino acids: CASSLGDNNEKLFF. The CDR3 bases are TGTGCCAGCAGCTTAGGGGACAATAATGAAAAACTGTTTTTT.

This clone was seen more than once but under ten times. This sample also contains other DNA sequences that code for the same CDR3. This CDR3 is CASSYPTEAFF. Written as DNA, the CDR3 is TGTGCCAGCAGTTACCCGACTGAAGCTTTCTTT. The chain joins TRBV6-2 or TRBV6-3 to TRBJ1-1; D not resolved. Trimming removed 2 bases at V and 5 bases at J, with 3 bases between. CDR1 is MNHEY, CDR2 SVGEGT, per germline. This CDR3 is built from 11 residues.

The rearrangement links TRBV2 to TRBJ1-2; D is unresolved. This CDR3 region has 15 residues. Germline loops: CDR1 SNHLY, CDR2 FYNNEI. Trimming removed 4 bases at V and 6 bases at J, with 18 bases between. This chain's CDR3 is CASSARTAAGDGYTF. For the CDR3, the DNA is TGTGCCAGCAGTGCCCGTACAGCGGCGGGCGATGGCTACACCTTC.

The chain has TRBV7-9 and TRBJ1-2; the D is unclear. Germline values: CDR1 SEHNR, CDR2 FQNEAQ (reference sequence). The CDR3 contains 12 residues. The V end lost 5 bases, the J end lost 8 bases, and 12 bases lay between the germline ends. In DNA, the CDR3 is TGTGCCAGCAGCCCATTTGGCGGGGGCTACACCTTC. Its protein product is CASSPFGGGYTF.

The chain couples TRBV21-1 to TRBJ2-7; the table assigns TRBD1, which was not confirmed against the DNA. TRBV21-1 is deemed a pseudogene. The CDR3 totals 19 residues. The CDR3 nucleotides are TGTGCCAGCAGCAAATTCTTTAGATGCCGGGACAGGGGTTCACACGAGCAGTACTTC. Amino acid sequence: CASSKFFRCRDRGSHEQYF.

The rearrangement uses TRBV11-2 and TRBJ2-3; D unresolved. The germline V gene encodes CDR1 SGHAT and CDR2 FQNNGV. V lost 2 bases to trimming and J lost 3 bases, with 15 bases between them. This CDR3 has 16 residues. The CDR3 loop is CASSLNAFGDTDTQYF. CDR3 coding DNA: TGTGCCAGCAGCTTAAACGCGTTCGGTGATACAGATACGCAGTATTTT.

This clone was counted a few times. The chain has TRBV5-8 and TRBJ1-5; 10 bases are a match to TRBD1. The CDR3 is 16 residues long. J gave up 3 bases and V 4 bases, and 7 bases lay outside the gene matches. Germline CDR1 is SGHTS and CDR2 is YDEGEE. CDR3: CASSGDRGRVNQPQHF. As DNA, the CDR3 is TGTGCCAGCAGCGGAGACAGGGGGCGAGTCAATCAGCCCCAGCATTTT.

The V call is TRBV7-2, the J call TRBJ2-7, with 12 bases identical to TRBD2. V shed 2 bases and J 0 bases; nucleotides not matched to a gene: 8. Germline V gives CDR1 SGHTA, CDR2 FQGNSA. The CDR3 spans 18 residues. CDR3 sequence (DNA): TGTGCCAGCAGCTTACAGGCGCTAGCGGGAGGGCCCTCCTACGAGCAGTACTTC. Encoded protein: CASSLQALAGGPSYEQYF. The variable domain in full, with the rest retrieved from reference TRBV7-2 and TRBJ2-7, is GAGVSQSPSNKVTEKGKDVELRCDPISGHTALYWYRQSLGQGLEFLIYFQGNSAPDKSGLPSDRFSAERTGGSVSTLTIQRTQQEDSAVYLCASSLQALAGGPSYEQYFGPGTRLTVT.

The chain recombines TRBV15 with TRBJ1-3; D gene ambiguous. This CDR3 region has 13 residues. CDR1 and CDR2 (germline): LNHNV, YYDKDF (reference sequence). The germline V and J ends were trimmed by 1 base and 4 bases, with 5 bases remaining between them. CDR3 region: CATSRGSGNTIYF. CDR3 nucleotides: TGTGCCACCAGCAGAGGTAGCGGAAACACCATATATTTT.

The V call is TRBV5-6, the J call TRBJ1-5, with TRBD1 identical over 8 bases. This CDR3 contains 13 residues. With V trimmed by 4 bases and J by 5 bases, 2 bases remained unmatched. CDR1 and CDR2 from the germline V gene are SGHDT and YYEEEE. CDR3 amino acids: CASSEDRDQPQHF. In DNA, the CDR3 is TGTGCCAGCAGCGAGGACAGGGATCAGCCCCAGCATTTT.

The chain links TRBV5-1 to TRBJ1-1, with 10 positions matching TRBD1. CDR3 length: 14 residues. V was pared by 6 bases and J by 5 bases, with 7 bases of the junction left unmatched. Germline V gene data show CDR1 as SGHRS and CDR2 as YFSETQ. CDR3 loop: CASTGRTGGTEAFF. CDR3 nucleotides: TGCGCCAGCACCGGCAGGACAGGGGGGACTGAAGCTTTCTTT.

The sample holds a few counts of this clone. The chain combines TRBV3-1 (or the pseudogene TRBV3-2) with TRBJ1-1; TRBD1 agrees at 8 bases. The V and J ends lost 5 bases and 0 bases, in that order; junction bases with no gene match: 5. Germline V gene sequence: CDR1 LGHDT, CDR2 YNNKEL (reference sequence). CDR3 length equals 15 residues. CDR3 in amino acids: CASSSRTGMNTEAFF. CDR3 in DNA: TGTGCCAGCAGCTCCCGGACAGGGATGAACACTGAAGCTTTCTTT.

The rearrangement links TRBV29-1 to TRBJ2-7, with 7 nucleotides matching TRBD1. The V gene end was trimmed by 4 bases and the J gene end by 1 base; junction bases not matched to a gene: 7. Germline V gene sequence: CDR1 SQVTM, CDR2 ANQGSEA. The CDR3 totals 14 residues. The CDR3 DNA is TGCAGCGTTGGCCTATCGACAGGGTCCTACGAGCAGTACTTC. Encoded protein: CSVGLSTGSYEQYF.

The chain couples TRBV24-1 to TRBJ1-6; TRBD1 matches 10 bases. The J segment lost 9 bases and the V segment lost 2 bases, leaving 6 bases of the junction unmatched. The germline CDR1 and CDR2 sequences are KGHDR and SFDVKD. The CDR3 runs to 16 residues. Written as DNA, the CDR3 is TGTGCCACCAGTGATTCCAGACAGGGGGCGAGTTCACCCCTCCACTTT. It translates to CATSDSRQGASSPLHF.

The chain recombines TRBV19 with TRBJ2-7, with 8 bases identical to TRBD2. V trimming: 5 bases; J trimming: 1 base; junction bases outside the gene matches: 4. The CDR3 is 14 residues long. The germline V gene has CDR1 LNHDA and CDR2 SQIVND (reference sequence). DNA for the CDR3: TGTGCCAGTAGTCTGCAGCGGGGGTCCTACGAGCAGTACTTC. It encodes CASSLQRGSYEQYF.

The rearrangement uses TRBV30 and TRBJ2-2, with D possibly matching TRBD2 (6 bases). The CDR3 spans 13 residues. The germline CDR1 and CDR2 sequences are GTSNPN and SVGIG (reference sequence). V was cut by 2 bases and J by 7 bases, with 11 bases left in between. CDR3 nucleotide sequence: TGTGCCTGGAGTAAGGAGGGGATCGGGGAGCTGTTTTTT. It specifies CAWSKEGIGELFF.

There are many counts of this clone. The CDR3 coding sequence is TGTGCCAGTTCGAAGCGGGGGGACTCCTACGAGCAGTACTTC. This translates into CASSKRGDSYEQYF. The chain uses TRBV19 and TRBJ2-7, with 9 bases identical to TRBD2. Per germline, CDR1 LNHDA and CDR2 SQIVND (reference sequence). J lost 0 bases, V lost 8 bases, and 5 bases had no gene match. The CDR3 totals 14 residues.

The chain couples TRBV7-2 to TRBJ1-5; possible D gene TRBD1, 5 bases. The V gene's germline CDR1 is SGHTA and CDR2 FQGNSA. The CDR3 totals 16 residues. Trimming took off 0 bases at V and 5 bases at J, with 14 bases between the two ends. CDR3: CASSLAGQGFYQPQHF. DNA of the CDR3: TGTGCCAGCAGCTTAGCGGGCCAGGGTTTTTATCAGCCCCAGCATTTT.

The chain recombines TRBV11-2 with TRBJ2-1; TRBD2 agrees at 15 bases. The CDR3 length is 19 residues. Germline V gene sequence: CDR1 SGHAT, CDR2 FQNNGV. V lost 4 bases and J lost 1; bases outside the gene matches: 8. The CDR3 protein is CASSSIGLAGGLSYNEQFF. As DNA, the CDR3 is TGTGCCAGCAGCTCCATCGGACTAGCGGGGGGGCTATCCTACAATGAGCAGTTCTTC.

The chain has TRBV7-8 and TRBJ2-1, with 8 nucleotides matching TRBD2. CDR1 SGHVS and CDR2 FQNEAQ come from the germline V gene. The CDR3 has 14 amino acids. V lost 6 bases and J lost 10; bases outside the gene matches: 11. The CDR3 DNA reads TGTGCCAGCAGAGGACTAGCAGGACTTGGGGAGCAGTTCTTC. The encoded protein is CASRGLAGLGEQFF.

The J gene is TRBJ2-6, the V gene TRBV18; 10 bases agree with TRBD1. The CDR3 has 17 amino acids. Germline V CDR1 and CDR2: KGHSH, LQKENI. With 5 bases clipped from V and 1 base from J, the junction kept 5 bases outside the gene matches. The CDR3 DNA reads as TGTGCCAGCTCAACGACAGGGGGCGCTTCTGGGGCCAACGTCCTGACTTTC. The encoded protein is CASSTTGGASGANVLTF. The whole variable domain, filled in from reference TRBV18 and TRBJ2-6, reads NAGVMQNPRHLVRRRGQEARLRCSPMKGHSHVYWYRQLPEEGLKFMVYLQKENIIDESGMPKERFSAEFPKEGPSILRIQQVVRGDSAAYFCASSTTGGASGANVLTFGAGSRLTVL.

This clone was found once. This chain uses TRBV6-5 with TRBJ1-6; the match to TRBD1 covers 8 bases. CDR1 is MNHEY and CDR2 is SVGAGI in the germline V gene. The CDR3 is made up of 14 amino acids. V dropped 6 bases and J dropped 8; count of bases not matched to a gene: 6. The CDR3 sequence is CASRIQGGDSPLHF. In nucleotides, the CDR3 is TGTGCCAGCAGGATACAGGGGGGGGATTCACCCCTCCACTTT.

This chain links TRBV4-2 with TRBJ1-4, with TRBD1 identical over 7 bases. The CDR3 covers 15 residues. CDR1 is LGHNA, CDR2 YNFKEQ, per germline. J was trimmed by 3 bases and V by 3 bases; bases with no gene match: 4. Here the CDR3 DNA reads TGTGCCAGCAGCCAGGAAGACAGGGCTAATGAAAAACTGTTTTTT. The encoded protein is CASSQEDRANEKLFF.

This rearrangement joins TRBV27 to TRBJ2-3; D is possibly TRBD2 (6 bases). Trimming removed 7 bases from V and 1 base from J, with 12 bases in between. Per the germline V gene, CDR1 is MNHEY and CDR2 is SMNVEV (reference sequence). CDR3 length equals 14 residues. This chain's CDR3 is CASKLGGGTDTQYF. CDR3 nucleotides: TGTGCCAGCAAGTTAGGCGGGGGCACAGATACGCAGTATTTT.